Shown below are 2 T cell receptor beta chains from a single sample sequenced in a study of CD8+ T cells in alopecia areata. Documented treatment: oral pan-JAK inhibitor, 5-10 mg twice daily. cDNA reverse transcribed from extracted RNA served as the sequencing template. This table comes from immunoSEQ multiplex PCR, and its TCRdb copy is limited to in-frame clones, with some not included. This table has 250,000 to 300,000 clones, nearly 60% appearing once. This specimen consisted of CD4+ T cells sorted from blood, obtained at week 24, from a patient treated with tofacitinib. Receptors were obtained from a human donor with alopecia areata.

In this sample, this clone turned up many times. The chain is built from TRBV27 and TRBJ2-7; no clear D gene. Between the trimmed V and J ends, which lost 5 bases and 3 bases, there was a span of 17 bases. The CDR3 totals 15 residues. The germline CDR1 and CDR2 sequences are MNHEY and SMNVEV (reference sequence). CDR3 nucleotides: TGTGCCAGCAGTCCTGATCCAGGAAGACGCTACGAGCAGTACTTC. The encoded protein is CASSPDPGRRYEQYF.

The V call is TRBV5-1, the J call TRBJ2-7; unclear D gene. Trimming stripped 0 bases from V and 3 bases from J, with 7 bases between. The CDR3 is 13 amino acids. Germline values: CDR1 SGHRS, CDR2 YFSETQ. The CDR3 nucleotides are TGCGCCAGCAGCTTGGACAAGATCTACGAGCAGTACTTC. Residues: CASSLDKIYEQYF.